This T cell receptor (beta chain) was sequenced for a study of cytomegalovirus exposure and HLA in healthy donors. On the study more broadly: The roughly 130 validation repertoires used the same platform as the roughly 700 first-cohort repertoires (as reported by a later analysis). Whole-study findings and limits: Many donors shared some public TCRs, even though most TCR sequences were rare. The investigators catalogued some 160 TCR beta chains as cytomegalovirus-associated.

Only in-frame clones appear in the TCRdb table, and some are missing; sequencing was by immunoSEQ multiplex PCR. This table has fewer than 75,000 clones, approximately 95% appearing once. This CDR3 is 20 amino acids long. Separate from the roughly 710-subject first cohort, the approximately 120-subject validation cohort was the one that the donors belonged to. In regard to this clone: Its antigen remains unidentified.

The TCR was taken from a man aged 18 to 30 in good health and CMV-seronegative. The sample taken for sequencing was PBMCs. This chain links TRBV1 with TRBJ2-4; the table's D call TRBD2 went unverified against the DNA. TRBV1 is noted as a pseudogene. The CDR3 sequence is CTSSQDSGTSGGLAKNIQYF. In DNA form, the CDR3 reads TGCACCAGCAGCCAAGATAGTGGGACTAGCGGGGGACTAGCCAAAAACATTCAGTACTTC.